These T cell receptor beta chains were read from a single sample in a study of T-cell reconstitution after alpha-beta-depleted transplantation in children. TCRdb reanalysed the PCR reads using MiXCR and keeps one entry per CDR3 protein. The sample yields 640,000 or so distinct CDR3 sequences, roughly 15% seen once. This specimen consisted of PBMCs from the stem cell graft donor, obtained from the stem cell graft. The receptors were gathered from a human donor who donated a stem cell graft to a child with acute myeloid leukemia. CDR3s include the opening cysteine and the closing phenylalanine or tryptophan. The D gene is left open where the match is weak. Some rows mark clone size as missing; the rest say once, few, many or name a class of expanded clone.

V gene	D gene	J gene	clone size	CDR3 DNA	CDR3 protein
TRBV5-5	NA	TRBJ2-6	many	TGTGCCAGCAGCTTGGAGACCTCTGGGGCCAACGTCCTGACTTTC	CASSLETSGANVLTF
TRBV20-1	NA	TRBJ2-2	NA	TGCAGTGCTAGAGATCGGGGCGGGTGGAACACCGGGGAGCTGTTTTTT	CSARDRGGWNTGELFF
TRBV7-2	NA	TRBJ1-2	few	TGTGCCAGCAGCTTAGCGCCGGGCCAAGGATATGGCTACACCTTC	CASSLAPGQGYGYTF
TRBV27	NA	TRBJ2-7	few	TGTGCCAGCAGTTTTTCCAGGGCCAGAAACGAGCAGTACTTC	CASSFSRARNEQYF
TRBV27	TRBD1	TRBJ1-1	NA	TGTGCCAGCAGTTTCCAATCGATTTTAAATTTGGGACAGAGGAACACTGAAGCTTTCTTT	CASSFQSILNLGQRNTEAFF
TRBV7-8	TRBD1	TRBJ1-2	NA	TGTGCCAGCAGCTCGGCAGGGGGCTTTGGCTACACCTTC	CASSSAGGFGYTF
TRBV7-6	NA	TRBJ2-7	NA	TGTGCCAGCAGCTTAGTCATCGGGGACCCTCCCTACGAGCAGTACTTC	CASSLVIGDPPYEQYF
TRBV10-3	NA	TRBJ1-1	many	TGTGCCATCAGTGAGTCCGGCTGGGGCGAAACTGAAGCTTTCTTT	CAISESGWGETEAFF
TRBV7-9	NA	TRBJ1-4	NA	TGTGCCAGCAGCCGCACGACAGGACCTAATGAAAAACTGTTTTTT	CASSRTTGPNEKLFF
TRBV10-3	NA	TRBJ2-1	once	TGTGCCACCAGTGACGAGACAGGCTCCTACAATGAGCAGTTCTTC	CATSDETGSYNEQFF
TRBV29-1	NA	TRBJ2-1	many	TGCAGCGTTGAAGCGTATGGGGGCAACGAGCAGTTCTTC	CSVEAYGGNEQFF
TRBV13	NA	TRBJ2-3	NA	TGTGCCAGCAGCGATAATGGGGATATGGAGCAGTATTTT	CASSDNGDMEQYF
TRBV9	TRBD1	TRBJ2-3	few	TGTGCCAGCAGCCGGACAGGGAGCAGCACAGATACGCAGTATTTT	CASSRTGSSTDTQYF
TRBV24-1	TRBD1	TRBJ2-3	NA	TGTGCCACCAGTGAAGCGGGGACAGGGCTCACAGATACGCAGTATTTT	CATSEAGTGLTDTQYF
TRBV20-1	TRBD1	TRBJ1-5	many	TGCAGTGCTAGAGATGGCGGACAGGGGGCGTATCAGCCCCAGCATTTT	CSARDGGQGAYQPQHF
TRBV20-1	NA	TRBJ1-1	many	TGCAGTGCTAGAGATTTAGAGAGCTTGAACACTGAAGCTTTCTTT	CSARDLESLNTEAFF
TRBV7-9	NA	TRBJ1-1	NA	TGTGCCAGCAGCTTTGAGTTCTCGGGAGAAGCTTTCTTT	CASSFEFSGEAFF
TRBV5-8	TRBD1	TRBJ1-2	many	TGTGCCAGCAGCTTGGAACAGGGGAACTATGGCTACACCTTC	CASSLEQGNYGYTF